This TCR beta chain appears in the sequencing data of a study of identical twins. TCRdb reprocessed the 5' RACE reads via MiXCR and lists one record per CDR3 protein. The data hold hundreds of thousands of distinct CDR3 sequences, with roughly 7% observed a single time. This clonotype has ten or more counts. From germline, CDR1 is MNHEY and CDR2 SMNVEV (reference sequence). The V gene lost 8 bases and the J gene lost 6 bases, with 9 bases spanning the gap. CDR3 length: 11 amino acids. These same records also appear under a second study, on yellow fever vaccine responses in identical twins. This second study notes: A vaccine T cell response that seemed partly convergent and partly personalized was reported in twins.

Sample: memory (CD45RO+) T cells sorted from blood. The J gene is TRBJ2-3, the V gene TRBV27, with unresolved D. The sequence was collected from a woman aged 18-29 years in good health. This CDR3 reads CASYQGDTQYF. In DNA, the CDR3 is TGTGCCAGCTATCAAGGGGATACGCAGTATTTT.